The clone carrying this T cell receptor (beta chain) was counted many times. The entry originates in a study of Graves' ophthalmopathy and Graves' hyperthyroidism. Amplification from RNA transcripts yielded the TCR beta CDR3 regions. HTBI primers were employed in first-round RT-PCR, then a second-round multiplex PCR followed. TCRdb passed the multiplex PCR reads through MiXCR, listing each CDR3 protein once. This table has fewer than 650,000 distinct CDR3 sequences, 22% appearing once. Per germline, CDR1 SGDLS and CDR2 YYNGEE. The germline V and J ends were trimmed by 0 bases and 0 bases, with 6 bases remaining between them. The CDR3 contains 14 residues. Hyperthyroidism was new, under 2 months, in patients aged 18 to 65. Reliance was placed on clinical symptoms, serum thyroxine, TRAb, thyroid ultrasound and orbital computed tomography for diagnosis. The authors used Ficoll-Paque density gradient centrifugation to separate PBMCs. The input was roughly 9.3 ml of fresh peripheral blood.

The sequence came from a woman between 18 and 29 years old with stable Graves' hyperthyroidism. Some clones in this sample may be carry-over from other donors' samples. The material sequenced was peripheral blood. This chain connects TRBV9 to TRBJ1-1; D unresolved. The CDR3 spells CASSVVNVNTEAFF. The CDR3 nucleotides read TGTGCCAGCAGCGTAGTAAATGTGAACACTGAAGCTTTCTTT.